This TCR beta chain was captured in a study of cytotoxic CD8 clonotypes in ibrutinib-treated CLL. Looking at the study overall: Complete response was seen in 2 patients and partial in about 24; 12 progressed and around 14 stayed remitted after a median about 68 months. Average yields of approximately 230,000 productive templates and 75,000 to 95,000 productive rearrangements characterized the samples.

TCRdb keeps only in-frame clones here, not all; method: immunoSEQ multiplex PCR. The repertoire consists of 45,000 to 60,000 clones, with 55% to 70% occurring once and the leading ten covering just over 20%. This sequence was found in a human donor with chronic lymphocytic leukemia. The specimen was PBMCs, collected after 24 months of ibrutinib treatment.

The CDR3: CASSVTDSLRNTIYF. In DNA, the CDR3 is TGTGCCAGCAGTGTGACCGACAGCCTCAGAAACACCATATATTTT. The chain employs TRBV2 and TRBJ1-3; D is perhaps TRBD1 (5 bases). Trimming removed 4 bases at V and 5 bases at J, with 15 bases between. The germline gives CDR1 SNHLY, CDR2 FYNNEI. This CDR3 is built from 15 residues.